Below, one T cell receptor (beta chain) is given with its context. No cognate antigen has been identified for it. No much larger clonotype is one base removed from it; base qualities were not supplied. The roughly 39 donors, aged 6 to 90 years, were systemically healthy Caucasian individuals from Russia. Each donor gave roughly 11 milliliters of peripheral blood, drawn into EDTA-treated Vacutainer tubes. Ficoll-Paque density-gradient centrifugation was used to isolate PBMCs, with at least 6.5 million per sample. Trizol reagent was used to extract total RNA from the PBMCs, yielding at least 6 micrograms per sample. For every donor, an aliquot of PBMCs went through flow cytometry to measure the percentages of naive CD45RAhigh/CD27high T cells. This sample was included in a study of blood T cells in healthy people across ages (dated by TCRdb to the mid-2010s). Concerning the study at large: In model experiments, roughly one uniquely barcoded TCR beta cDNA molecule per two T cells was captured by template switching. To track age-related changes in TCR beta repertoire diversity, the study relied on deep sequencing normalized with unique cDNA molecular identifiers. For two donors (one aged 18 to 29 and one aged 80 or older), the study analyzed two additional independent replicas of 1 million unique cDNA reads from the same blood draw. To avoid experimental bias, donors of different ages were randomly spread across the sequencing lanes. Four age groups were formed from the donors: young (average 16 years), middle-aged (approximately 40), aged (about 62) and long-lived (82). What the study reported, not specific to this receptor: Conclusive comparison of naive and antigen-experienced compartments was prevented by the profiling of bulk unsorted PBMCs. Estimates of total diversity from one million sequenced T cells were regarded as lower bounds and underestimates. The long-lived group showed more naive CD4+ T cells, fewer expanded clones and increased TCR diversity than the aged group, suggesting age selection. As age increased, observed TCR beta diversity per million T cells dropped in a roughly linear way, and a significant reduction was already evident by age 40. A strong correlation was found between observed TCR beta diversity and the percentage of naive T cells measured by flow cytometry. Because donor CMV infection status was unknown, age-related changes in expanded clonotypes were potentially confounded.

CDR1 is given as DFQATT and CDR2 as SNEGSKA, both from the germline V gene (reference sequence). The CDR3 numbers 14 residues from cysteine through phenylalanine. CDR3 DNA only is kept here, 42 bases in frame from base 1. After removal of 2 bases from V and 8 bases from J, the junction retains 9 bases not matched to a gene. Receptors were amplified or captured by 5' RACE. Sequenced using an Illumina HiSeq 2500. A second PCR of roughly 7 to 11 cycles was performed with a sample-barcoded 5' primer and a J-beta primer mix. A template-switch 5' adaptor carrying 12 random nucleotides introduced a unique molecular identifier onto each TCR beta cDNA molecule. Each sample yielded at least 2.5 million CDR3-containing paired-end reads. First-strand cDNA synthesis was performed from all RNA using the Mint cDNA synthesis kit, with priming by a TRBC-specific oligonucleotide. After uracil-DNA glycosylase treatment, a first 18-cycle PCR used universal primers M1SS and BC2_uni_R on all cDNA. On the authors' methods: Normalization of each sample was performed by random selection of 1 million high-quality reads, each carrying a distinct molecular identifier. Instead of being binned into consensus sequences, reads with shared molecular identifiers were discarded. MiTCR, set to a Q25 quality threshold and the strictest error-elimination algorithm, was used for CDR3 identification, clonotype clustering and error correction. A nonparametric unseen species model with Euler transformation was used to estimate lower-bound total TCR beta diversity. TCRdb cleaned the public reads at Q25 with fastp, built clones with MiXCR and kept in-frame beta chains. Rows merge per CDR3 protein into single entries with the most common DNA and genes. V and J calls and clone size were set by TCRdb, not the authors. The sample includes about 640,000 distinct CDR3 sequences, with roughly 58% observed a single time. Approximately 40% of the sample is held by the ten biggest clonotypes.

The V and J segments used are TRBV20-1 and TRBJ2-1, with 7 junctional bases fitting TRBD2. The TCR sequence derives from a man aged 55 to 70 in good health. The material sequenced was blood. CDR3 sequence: CSARSGDPWDEQFF. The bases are TGCAGTGCTAGAAGCGGGGATCCGTGGGATGAGCAGTTCTTC.